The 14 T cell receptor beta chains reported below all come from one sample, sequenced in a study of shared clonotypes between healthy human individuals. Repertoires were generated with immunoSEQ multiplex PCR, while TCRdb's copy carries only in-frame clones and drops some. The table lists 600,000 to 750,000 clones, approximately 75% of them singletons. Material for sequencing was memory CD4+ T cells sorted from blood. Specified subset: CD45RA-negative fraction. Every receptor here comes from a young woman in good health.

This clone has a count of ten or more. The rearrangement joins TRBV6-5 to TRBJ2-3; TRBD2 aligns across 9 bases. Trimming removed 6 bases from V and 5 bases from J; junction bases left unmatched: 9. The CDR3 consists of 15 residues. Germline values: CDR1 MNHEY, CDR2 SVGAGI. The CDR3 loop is CASRTGTSPRDTQYF. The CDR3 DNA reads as TGTGCCAGCAGGACCGGGACTAGCCCCCGAGATACGCAGTATTTT.

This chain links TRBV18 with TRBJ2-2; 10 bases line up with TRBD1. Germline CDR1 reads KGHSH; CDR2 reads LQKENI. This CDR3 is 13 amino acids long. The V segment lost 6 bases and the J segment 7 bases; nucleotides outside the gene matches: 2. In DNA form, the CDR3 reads TGTGCCAGCTCCGGGACAGGGGACGGGGAGCTGTTTTTT. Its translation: CASSGTGDGELFF.

CDR3: CATSRVLAGSYEQYF. CDR3 DNA: TGTGCCACCAGCAGAGTGTTAGCGGGATCCTACGAGCAGTACTTC. The J gene is TRBJ2-7, the V gene TRBV15, with 8 positions matching TRBD2. The CDR3 consists of 15 residues. Per germline, CDR1 LNHNV and CDR2 YYDKDF (reference sequence). V shed 1 base and J 1 base; nucleotides not matched to a gene: 3.

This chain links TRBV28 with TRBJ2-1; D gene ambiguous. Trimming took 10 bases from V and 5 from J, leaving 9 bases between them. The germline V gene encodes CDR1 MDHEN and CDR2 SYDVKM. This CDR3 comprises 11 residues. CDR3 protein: CAILGNNEQFF. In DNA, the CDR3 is TGTGCCATTTTGGGGAACAATGAGCAGTTCTTC.

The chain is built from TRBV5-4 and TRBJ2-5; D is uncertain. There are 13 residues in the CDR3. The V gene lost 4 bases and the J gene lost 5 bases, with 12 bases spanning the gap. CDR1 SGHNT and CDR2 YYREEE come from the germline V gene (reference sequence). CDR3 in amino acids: CASSQGVWETQYF. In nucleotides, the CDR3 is TGTGCCAGCAGCCAAGGTGTTTGGGAGACCCAGTACTTC.

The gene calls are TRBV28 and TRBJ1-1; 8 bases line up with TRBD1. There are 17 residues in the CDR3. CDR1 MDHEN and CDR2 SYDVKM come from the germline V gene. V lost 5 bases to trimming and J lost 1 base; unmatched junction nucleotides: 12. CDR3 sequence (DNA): TGTGCCAGCAGTACCCCCGGCAGGGGGCATACGAACACTGAAGCTTTCTTT. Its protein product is CASSTPGRGHTNTEAFF.

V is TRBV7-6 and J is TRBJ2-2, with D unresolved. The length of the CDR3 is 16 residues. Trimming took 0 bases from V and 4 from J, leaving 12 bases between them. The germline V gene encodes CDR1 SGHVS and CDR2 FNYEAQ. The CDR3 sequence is CASSLAIQSPTGELFF. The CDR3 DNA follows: TGTGCCAGCAGCTTAGCTATCCAGTCGCCCACCGGGGAGCTGTTTTTT.

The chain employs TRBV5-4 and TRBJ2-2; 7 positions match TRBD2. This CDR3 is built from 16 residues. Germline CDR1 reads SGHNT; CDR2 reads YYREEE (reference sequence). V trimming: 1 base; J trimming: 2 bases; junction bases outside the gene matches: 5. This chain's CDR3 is CASSLHPSGNTGELFF. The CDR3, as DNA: TGTGCCAGCAGCTTGCATCCTAGCGGAAACACCGGGGAGCTGTTTTTT.

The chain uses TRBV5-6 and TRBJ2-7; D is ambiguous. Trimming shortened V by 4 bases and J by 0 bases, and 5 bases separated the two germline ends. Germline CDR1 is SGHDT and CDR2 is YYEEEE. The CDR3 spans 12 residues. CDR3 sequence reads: CASSQSSYEQYF. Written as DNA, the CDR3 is TGTGCCAGCAGCCAAAGCTCCTACGAGCAGTACTTC.

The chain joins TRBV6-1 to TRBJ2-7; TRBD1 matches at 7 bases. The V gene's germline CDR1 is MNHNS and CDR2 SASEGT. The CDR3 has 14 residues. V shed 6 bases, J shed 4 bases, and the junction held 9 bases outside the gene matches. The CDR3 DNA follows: TGTGCCAGCAGCGTGACAGGGAGTACATACGAGCAGTACTTC. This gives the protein CASSVTGSTYEQYF.

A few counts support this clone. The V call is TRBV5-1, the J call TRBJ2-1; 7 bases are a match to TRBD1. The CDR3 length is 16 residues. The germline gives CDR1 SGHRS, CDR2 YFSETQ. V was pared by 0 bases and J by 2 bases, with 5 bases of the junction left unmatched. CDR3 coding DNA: TGCGCCAGCAGCTTGGTCGGACAGGAGCCCTACAATGAGCAGTTCTTC. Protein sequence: CASSLVGQEPYNEQFF.

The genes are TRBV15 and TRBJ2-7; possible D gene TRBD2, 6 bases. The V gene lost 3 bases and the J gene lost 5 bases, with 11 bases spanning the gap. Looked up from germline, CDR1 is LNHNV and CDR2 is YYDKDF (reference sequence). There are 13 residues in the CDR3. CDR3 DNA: TGTGCCACCAGCAGCGGGAGTCTCCACGAGCAGTACTTC. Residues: CATSSGSLHEQYF. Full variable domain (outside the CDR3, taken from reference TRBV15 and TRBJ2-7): DAMVIQNPRYQVTQFGKPVTLSCSQTLNHNVMYWYQQKSSQAPKLLFHYYDKDFNNEADTPDNFQSRRPNTSFCFLDIRSPGLGDTAMYLCATSSGSLHEQYFGPGTRLTVT.

CDR3 nucleotide sequence: TGTGCCAGCCGGGACAGGTACTATGGCTACACCTTC. Protein: CASRDRYYGYTF. The J gene is TRBJ1-2, the V gene TRBV28; TRBD1 matches at 8 bases. The germline V gene has CDR1 MDHEN and CDR2 SYDVKM. The CDR3 sequence is 12 residues long. The V segment lost 8 bases and the J segment 3 bases; nucleotides outside the gene matches: 2.

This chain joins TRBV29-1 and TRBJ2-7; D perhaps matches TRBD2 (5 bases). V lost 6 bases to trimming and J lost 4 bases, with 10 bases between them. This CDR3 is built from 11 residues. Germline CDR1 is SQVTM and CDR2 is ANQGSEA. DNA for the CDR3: TGCAGCGTGGTCAGCGGATACGAGCAGTACTTC. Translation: CSVVSGYEQYF.